This T cell receptor (beta chain) was profiled in a study of shared clonotypes between healthy human individuals. Free of recent acute infections or vaccinations, the donors were healthy HIV-negative adults. This clone was recorded only once. What it binds is not known. General study findings and limits: Limitation of the genetic and exposure-history diversity represented came from the few donors.

Using immunoSEQ multiplex PCR, the repertoire was profiled, and TCRdb retains in-frame clones only, with some absent. Among under 1,100,000 clones listed, around four fifths were seen once. The ends lost 7 bases at V and 10 bases at J; junction bases unmatched: 6. The germline gives CDR1 MNHEY, CDR2 SVGAGI. The CDR3 extends over 13 amino acids. The source material was memory CD4+ T cells sorted from blood. The subset was: CD45RA-negative fraction. The chain combines TRBV6-5 with TRBJ1-6; 8 positions match TRBD1. The TCR originated in a man aged 18 to 30 in good health. The chain's CDR3 is CASNNRGSSPLHF. CDR3 coding DNA: TGTGCCAGCAATAACAGGGGGTCGTCACCCCTCCACTTT.